This entry lists 18 T cell receptor beta chains sequenced from one sample in a study of cytomegalovirus exposure and HLA in healthy donors. PCR was performed using 60 Vbeta and 13 Jbeta primers. Data came from immunoSEQ multiplex PCR; TCRdb stores just in-frame clones and leaves some out. There are roughly 120,000 clones in the sample; 81% occur only once, and 2.2% lies in the top ten. Specimen: PBMCs. Receptor source: a woman in her thirties in good health and CMV-seronegative.

V and J are TRBV11-3 and TRBJ2-3; tentative D call: TRBD1 (5 bases). Germline values: CDR1 SGHNT, CDR2 YENEEA. The CDR3 totals 13 residues. The germline V and J ends were trimmed by 6 bases and 2 bases, with 9 bases remaining between them. This CDR3 reads CASSSDTTDTQYF. CDR3 coding DNA: TGTGCCAGCAGTTCGGACACCACAGATACGCAGTATTTT.

This clone was picked up a small number of times. This rearrangement joins TRBV6-4 to TRBJ2-3; 11 bases are a match to TRBD2. The CDR3 has 15 residues. The V gene end was trimmed by 0 bases and the J gene end by 4 bases; junction bases not matched to a gene: 0. Per germline, CDR1 MRHNA and CDR2 SNTAGT. The CDR3 DNA reads TGTGCCAGCAGTGACTCTAGCGGGAGGGCAGATACGCAGTATTTT. It is translated as CASSDSSGRADTQYF.

The chain links TRBV7-2 to TRBJ2-2; D possibly corresponds to TRBD2 (6 bases). In germline, CDR1 is SGHTA, CDR2 FQGNSA. V dropped 1 base and J dropped 5 bases, with 11 bases sitting between them. The CDR3 spans 15 residues. CDR3 protein: CASSLGFLATGELFF. CDR3 nucleotides: TGTGCCAGCAGCTTAGGGTTTCTAGCGACCGGGGAGCTGTTTTTT.

The V call is TRBV5-1, the J call TRBJ1-4; D is unresolved. Germline lookup yields CDR1 SGHRS and CDR2 YFSETQ. The CDR3 is made up of 16 amino acids. Trimming shortened V by 3 bases and J by 5 bases, and 17 bases separated the two germline ends. The CDR3 spells CASSSGGARSNEKLFF. The CDR3 coding sequence is TGCGCCAGCAGCTCCGGAGGCGCTCGGTCAAATGAAAAACTGTTTTTT.

This clone was observed a handful of times. V usage is TRBV5-1 and J usage is TRBJ2-7; 10 bases map to TRBD1. J lost 4 bases, V lost 2 bases, and 9 bases had no gene match. This CDR3 is 16 amino acids long. In germline, CDR1 is SGHRS, CDR2 YFSETQ. The CDR3 here is CASSLTPGDRGYEQYF. CDR3 in DNA: TGCGCCAGCAGCTTAACCCCGGGGGACAGGGGTTACGAGCAGTACTTC.

This clone was recorded a few times. V and J are TRBV28 and TRBJ2-6, with 12 nucleotides matching TRBD1. This CDR3 region has 16 residues. J lost 2 bases, V lost 10 bases, and 6 bases had no gene match. Germline assignment: CDR1 MDHEN and CDR2 SYDVKM. In DNA form, the CDR3 reads TGTGCCACCAGGGACAGGGGGCGCGCTGGGGCCAACGTCCTGACTTTC. Translated, it gives CATRDRGRAGANVLTF.

This chain links TRBV7-9 with TRBJ2-1, with 11 bases matching TRBD2. Germline V gives CDR1 SEHNR, CDR2 FQNEAQ (reference sequence). Germline trimming cut 9 bases from V and 7 bases from J; bases unmatched to any gene: 20. CDR3 size: 18 residues. This chain's CDR3 is CARVKEGLAGGPDNEQFF. The CDR3 nucleotides are TGTGCCAGGGTGAAGGAGGGGTTAGCGGGAGGGCCTGATAATGAGCAGTTCTTC.

This clone came up once. The CDR3 is CASSQQSQKVLSSGANVLTF. The CDR3 DNA is TGCGCCAGCAGCCAACAATCACAGAAAGTCCTAAGCTCTGGGGCCAACGTCCTGACTTTC. The chain is built from TRBV5-1 and TRBJ2-6, with no clear D. This CDR3 contains 20 residues. CDR1 is SGHRS and CDR2 is YFSETQ in the germline V gene. V was shortened by 4 bases and J by 0 bases, with 23 bases between the two germline ends.

CDR3 nucleotides: TGTGCCATCAGTGGGCCGTCTAGCGGGAGGGCCTGGGAGCAGTACTTC. Protein: CAISGPSSGRAWEQYF. V and J are TRBV10-3 and TRBJ2-7; 12 nucleotides agree with TRBD2. The CDR3 runs 16 residues. V was pared by 4 bases and J by 7 bases, with 11 bases of the junction left unmatched. Germline V gene sequence: CDR1 ENHRY, CDR2 SYGVKD.

V is TRBV7-9 and J is TRBJ1-1, with a weak D call TRBD1 (5 bases). In germline, CDR1 is SEHNR, CDR2 FQNEAQ (reference sequence). V lost 3 bases and J lost 4, with 12 bases in between. The CDR3 has 14 residues. The CDR3 sequence is CASSFIMGGTEAFF. CDR3 DNA sequence: TGTGCCAGCAGCTTTATTATGGGGGGCACTGAAGCTTTCTTT.

This clone was seen only a few times. The V and J genes are TRBV30 and TRBJ2-1; 11 bases agree with TRBD2. CDR1 is GTSNPN, CDR2 SVGIG, per germline (reference sequence). V lost 2 bases to trimming and J lost 3 bases; unmatched junction nucleotides: 6. The CDR3 consists of 16 residues. CDR3 DNA: TGTGCCTGGAGTCCGCCGGGACTAGCGGTCTACAATGAGCAGTTCTTC. Translation gives CAWSPPGLAVYNEQFF.

The rearrangement uses TRBV5-1 and TRBJ2-1; 8 bases are a match to TRBD2. The CDR3 consists of 15 residues. The germline V gene encodes CDR1 SGHRS and CDR2 YFSETQ. J gave up 16 bases and V 4 bases, and 19 bases lay outside the gene matches. As DNA, the CDR3 is TGCGCCAGCAGCCAAGAGACCGGGACTAGAAGCCGTCGATTCTTC. Residues: CASSQETGTRSRRFF.

The J gene is TRBJ2-3, the V gene TRBV9; D gene unclear. This CDR3 comprises 13 residues. The germline V gene encodes CDR1 SGDLS and CDR2 YYNGEE. V lost 5 bases and J 1 base, leaving 8 bases between the germline ends. The CDR3 region is CASSEFGTDTQYF. CDR3 nucleotide sequence: TGTGCCAGCAGTGAGTTTGGCACAGATACGCAGTATTTT.

This clone has just a few counts. The V gene is TRBV12-5, the J gene TRBJ1-5; 9 positions match TRBD1. Germline CDR1 reads LGHNT; CDR2 reads FRNRAP. J was trimmed by 7 bases and V by 5 bases; bases with no gene match: 18. The CDR3 is 18 amino acids. This CDR3 is CASGADRGRTLGQQPQHF. Here the CDR3 DNA reads TGTGCTAGTGGTGCGGACAGGGGTCGAACCTTGGGACAACAGCCCCAGCATTTT.

V and J are TRBV6-5 and TRBJ1-5; possible D gene TRBD1, 5 bases. The CDR3 spans 13 residues. The V gene lost 8 bases and the J gene lost 1 base, with 9 bases spanning the gap. The germline gives CDR1 MNHEY, CDR2 SVGAGI. The CDR3 protein is CASQTVSNQPQHF. The CDR3 DNA is TGTGCCAGCCAGACAGTAAGCAATCAGCCCCAGCATTTT.

The CDR3 DNA is TGTGCCAGCAGCTTAGTAATGGTGGAGAATGAGCAGTTCTTC. Its translation: CASSLVMVENEQFF. V gene TRBV7-2 combines with J gene TRBJ2-1; D not resolved. This CDR3 region has 14 residues. Trimming removed 1 base from V and 7 bases from J, with 11 bases in between. Germline lookup yields CDR1 SGHTA and CDR2 FQGNSA.

V is TRBV30 and J is TRBJ1-2; D is undetermined. The germline V gene encodes CDR1 GTSNPN and CDR2 SVGIG (reference sequence). This CDR3 spans 13 amino acids. Trimming cost V 1 base and J 7 bases, with 13 bases left between them. CDR3 bases: TGTGCCTGGAGTGGGCCGGGGTTTGGTGGCTACACCTTC. Amino acid sequence: CAWSGPGFGGYTF.

The DNA of the CDR3 is TGTGCCAGTCTCGGGAGCCCGGGCACAGATACGCAGTATTTT. Protein: CASLGSPGTDTQYF. The J gene is TRBJ2-3, the V gene TRBV19, with a tentative D call TRBD2 (6 bases). The V end was cut by 8 bases, the J end by 1 base, with 13 bases between. The germline V gene encodes CDR1 LNHDA and CDR2 SQIVND (reference sequence). This CDR3 contains 14 residues.